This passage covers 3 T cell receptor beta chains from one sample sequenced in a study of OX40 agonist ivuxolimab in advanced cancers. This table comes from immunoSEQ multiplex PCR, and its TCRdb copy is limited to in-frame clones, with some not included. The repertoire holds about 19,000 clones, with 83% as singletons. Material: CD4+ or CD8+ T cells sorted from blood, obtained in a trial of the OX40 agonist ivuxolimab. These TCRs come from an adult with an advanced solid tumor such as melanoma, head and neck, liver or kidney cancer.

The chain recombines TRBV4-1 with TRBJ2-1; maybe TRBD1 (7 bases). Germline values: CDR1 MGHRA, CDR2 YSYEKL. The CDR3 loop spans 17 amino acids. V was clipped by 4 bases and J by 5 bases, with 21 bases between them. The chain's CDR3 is CASSRGAPGTADNEQFF. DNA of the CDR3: TGCGCCAGCAGCCGCGGGGCCCCGGGGACAGCCGACAATGAGCAGTTCTTC.

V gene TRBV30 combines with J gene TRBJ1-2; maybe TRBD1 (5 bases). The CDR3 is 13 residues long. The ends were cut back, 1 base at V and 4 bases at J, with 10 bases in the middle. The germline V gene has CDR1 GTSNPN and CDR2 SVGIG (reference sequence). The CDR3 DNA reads TGTGCCTGGAGTGAGGGGCAGAGCTATGGCTACACCTTC. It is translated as CAWSEGQSYGYTF.

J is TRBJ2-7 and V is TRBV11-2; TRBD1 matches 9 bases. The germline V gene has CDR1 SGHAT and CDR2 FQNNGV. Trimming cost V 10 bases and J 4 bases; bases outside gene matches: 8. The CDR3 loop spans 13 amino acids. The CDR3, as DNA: TGTGCCACCTCTCCACAGGGGGCATACGAGCAGTACTTC. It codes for CATSPQGAYEQYF.